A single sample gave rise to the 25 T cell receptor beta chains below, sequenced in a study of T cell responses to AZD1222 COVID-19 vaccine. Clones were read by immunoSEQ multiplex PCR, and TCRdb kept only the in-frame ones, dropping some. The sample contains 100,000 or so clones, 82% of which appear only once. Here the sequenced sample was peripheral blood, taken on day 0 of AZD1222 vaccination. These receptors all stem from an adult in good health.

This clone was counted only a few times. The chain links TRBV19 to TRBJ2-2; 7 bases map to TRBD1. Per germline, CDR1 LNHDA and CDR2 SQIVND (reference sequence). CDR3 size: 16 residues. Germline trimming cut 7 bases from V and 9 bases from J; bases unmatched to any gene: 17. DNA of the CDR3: TGTGCCAGTAAACCCGGACAGGTCCCCGGGATCAGGGAGCTGTTTTTT. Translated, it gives CASKPGQVPGIRELFF.

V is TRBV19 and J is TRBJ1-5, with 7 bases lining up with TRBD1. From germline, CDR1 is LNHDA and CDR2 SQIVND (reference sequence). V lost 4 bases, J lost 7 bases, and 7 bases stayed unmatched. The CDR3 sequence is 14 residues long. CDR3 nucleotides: TGTGCCAGTAGTACCGGACAGGAGAGCCAGCCCCAGCATTTT. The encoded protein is CASSTGQESQPQHF.

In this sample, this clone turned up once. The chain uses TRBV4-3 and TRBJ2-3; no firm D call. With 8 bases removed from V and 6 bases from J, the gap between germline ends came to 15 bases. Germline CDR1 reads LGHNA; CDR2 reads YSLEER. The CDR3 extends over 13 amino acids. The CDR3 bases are TGCGCCAGCGGAAACTTCGATGTCGATACGCAGTATTTT. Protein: CASGNFDVDTQYF.

CDR3 region: CSVAGGTDTQYF. The CDR3 nucleotides read TGCAGCGTTGCGGGGGGTACAGATACGCAGTATTTT. The chain recombines TRBV29-1 with TRBJ2-3, with 7 bases matching TRBD2. CDR3 length: 12 residues. CDR1 is SQVTM, CDR2 ANQGSEA, per germline. With V trimmed by 4 bases and J by 3 bases, 1 base remained unmatched.

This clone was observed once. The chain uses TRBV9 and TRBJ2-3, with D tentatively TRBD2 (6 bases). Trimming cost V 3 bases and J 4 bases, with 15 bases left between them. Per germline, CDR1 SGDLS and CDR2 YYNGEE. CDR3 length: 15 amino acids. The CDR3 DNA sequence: TGTGCCAGCAGCGGCGGCGGGGAGATCGCAGATACGCAGTATTTT. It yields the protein CASSGGGEIADTQYF. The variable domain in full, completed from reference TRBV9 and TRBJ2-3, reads DSGVTQTPKHLITATGQRVTLRCSPRSGDLSVYWYQQSLDQGLQFLIQYYNGEERAKGNILERFSAQQFPDLHSELNLSSLELGDSALYFCASSGGGEIADTQYFGPGTRLTVL.

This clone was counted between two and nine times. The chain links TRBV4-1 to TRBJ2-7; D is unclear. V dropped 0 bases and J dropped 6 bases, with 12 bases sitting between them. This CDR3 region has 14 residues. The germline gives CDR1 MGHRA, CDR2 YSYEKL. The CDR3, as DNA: TGCGCCAGCAGCCAAGATGGTCACCGGAGCGAGCAGTACTTC. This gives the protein CASSQDGHRSEQYF.

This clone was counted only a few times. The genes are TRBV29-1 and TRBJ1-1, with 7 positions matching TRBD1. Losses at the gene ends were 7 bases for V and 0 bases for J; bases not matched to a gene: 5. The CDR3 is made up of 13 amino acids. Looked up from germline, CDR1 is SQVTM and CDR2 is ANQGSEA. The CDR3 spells CSGGQTLNTEAFF. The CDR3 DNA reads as TGCAGCGGGGGACAGACTTTGAACACTGAAGCTTTCTTT. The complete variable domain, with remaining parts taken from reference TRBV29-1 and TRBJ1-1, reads SAVISQKPSRDICQRGTSLTIQCQVDSQVTMMFWYRQQPGQSLTLIATANQGSEATYESGFVIDKFPISRPNLTFSTLTVSNMSPEDSSIYLCSGGQTLNTEAFFGQGTRLTVV.

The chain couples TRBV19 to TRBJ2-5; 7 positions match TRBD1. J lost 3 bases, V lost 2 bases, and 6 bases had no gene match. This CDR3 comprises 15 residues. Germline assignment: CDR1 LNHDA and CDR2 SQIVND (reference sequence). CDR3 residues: CASSIIGGQEETQYF. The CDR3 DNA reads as TGTGCCAGTAGTATAATAGGGGGCCAAGAAGAGACCCAGTACTTC.

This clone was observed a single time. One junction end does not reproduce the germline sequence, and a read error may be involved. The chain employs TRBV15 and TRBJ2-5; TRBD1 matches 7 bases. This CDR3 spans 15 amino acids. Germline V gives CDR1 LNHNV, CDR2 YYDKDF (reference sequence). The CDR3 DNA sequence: TGTGCCACCAGCAGAGATCCCCGGGACAGAGAGGCCCAGTACTTC. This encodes CATSRDPRDREAQYF.

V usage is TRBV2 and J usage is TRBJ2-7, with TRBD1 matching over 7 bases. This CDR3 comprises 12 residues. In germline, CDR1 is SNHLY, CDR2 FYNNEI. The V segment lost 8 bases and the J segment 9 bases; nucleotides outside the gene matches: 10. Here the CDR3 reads CASGGQAPGQYF. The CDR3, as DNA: TGTGCCAGCGGCGGACAGGCCCCCGGGCAGTACTTC.

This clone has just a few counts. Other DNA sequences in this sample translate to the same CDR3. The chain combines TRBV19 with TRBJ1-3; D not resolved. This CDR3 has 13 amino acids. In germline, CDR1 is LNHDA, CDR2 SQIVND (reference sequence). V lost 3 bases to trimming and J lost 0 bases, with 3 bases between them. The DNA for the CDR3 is TGTGCCAGTAGTATCAGCTCTGGAAACACCATATATTTT. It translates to CASSISSGNTIYF.

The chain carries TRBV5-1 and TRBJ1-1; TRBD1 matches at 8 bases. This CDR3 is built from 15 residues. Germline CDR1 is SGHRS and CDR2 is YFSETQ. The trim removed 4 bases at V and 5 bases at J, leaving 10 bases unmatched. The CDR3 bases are TGCGCCAGCAGCCCCGGACAGGGAGGGGGGACTGAAGCTTTCTTT. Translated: CASSPGQGGGTEAFF. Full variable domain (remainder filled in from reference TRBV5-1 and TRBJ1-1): KAGVTQTPRYLIKTRGQQVTLSCSPISGHRSVSWYQQTPGQGLQFLFEYFSETQRNKGNFPGRFSGRQFSNSRSEMNVSTLELGDSALYLCASSPGQGGGTEAFFGQGTRLTVV.

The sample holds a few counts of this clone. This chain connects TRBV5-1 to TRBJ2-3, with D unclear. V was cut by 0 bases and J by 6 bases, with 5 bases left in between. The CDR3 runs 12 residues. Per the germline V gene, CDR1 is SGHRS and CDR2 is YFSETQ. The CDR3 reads CASSLDDDTQYF. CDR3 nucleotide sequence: TGCGCCAGCAGCTTGGATGACGATACGCAGTATTTT. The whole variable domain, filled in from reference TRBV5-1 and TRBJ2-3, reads KAGVTQTPRYLIKTRGQQVTLSCSPISGHRSVSWYQQTPGQGLQFLFEYFSETQRNKGNFPGRFSGRQFSNSRSEMNVSTLELGDSALYLCASSLDDDTQYFGPGTRLTVL.

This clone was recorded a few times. The CDR3 protein is CASSERGRSYEQYF. As DNA, the CDR3 is TGCGCCAGCAGTGAGAGGGGAAGGTCCTACGAGCAGTACTTC. The chain employs TRBV10-2 and TRBJ2-7, with D possibly matching TRBD1 (5 bases). This CDR3 has 14 residues. V lost 2 bases and J lost 1, with 9 bases in between. Germline CDR1 WSHSY, CDR2 SAAADI.

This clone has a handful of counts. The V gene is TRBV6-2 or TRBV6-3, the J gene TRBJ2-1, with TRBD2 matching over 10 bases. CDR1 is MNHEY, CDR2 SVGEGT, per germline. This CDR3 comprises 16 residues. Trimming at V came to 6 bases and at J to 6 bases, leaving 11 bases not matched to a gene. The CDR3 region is CASSPASGGAINEQFF. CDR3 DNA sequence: TGTGCCAGCAGCCCCGCAAGCGGGGGGGCTATCAATGAGCAGTTCTTC.

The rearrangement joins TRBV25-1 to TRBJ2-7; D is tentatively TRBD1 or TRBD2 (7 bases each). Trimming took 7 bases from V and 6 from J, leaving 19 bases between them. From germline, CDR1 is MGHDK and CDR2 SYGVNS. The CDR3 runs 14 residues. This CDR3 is CASNPGGGLSEQYF. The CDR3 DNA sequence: TGTGCCAGCAATCCAGGGGGGGGGTTGAGCGAGCAGTACTTC.

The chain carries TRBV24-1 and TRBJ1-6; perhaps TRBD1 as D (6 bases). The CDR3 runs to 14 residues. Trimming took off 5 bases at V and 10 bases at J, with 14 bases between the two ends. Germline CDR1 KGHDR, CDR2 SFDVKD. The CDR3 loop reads CATSALDRKSPLHF. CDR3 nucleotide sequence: TGTGCCACCAGTGCCCTCGACAGGAAATCACCCCTCCACTTT.

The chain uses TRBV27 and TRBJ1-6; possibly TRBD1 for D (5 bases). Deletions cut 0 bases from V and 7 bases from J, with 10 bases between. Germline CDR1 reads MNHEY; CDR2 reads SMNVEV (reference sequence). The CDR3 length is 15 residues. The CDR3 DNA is TGTGCCAGCAGTTTATCGGGGACGGTGAATTCACCCCTCCACTTT. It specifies CASSLSGTVNSPLHF.

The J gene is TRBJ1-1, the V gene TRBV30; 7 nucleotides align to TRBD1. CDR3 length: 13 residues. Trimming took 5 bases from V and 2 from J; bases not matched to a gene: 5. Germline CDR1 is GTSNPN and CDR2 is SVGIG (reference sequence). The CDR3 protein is CAWAGQLNTEAFF. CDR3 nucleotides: TGTGCCTGGGCGGGACAGCTTAACACTGAAGCTTTCTTT. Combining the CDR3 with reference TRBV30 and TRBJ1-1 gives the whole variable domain SQTIHQWPATLVQPVGSPLSLECTVEGTSNPNLYWYRQAAGRGLQLLFYSVGIGQISSEVPQNLSASRPQDRQFILSSKKLLLSDSGFYLCAWAGQLNTEAFFGQGTRLTVV.

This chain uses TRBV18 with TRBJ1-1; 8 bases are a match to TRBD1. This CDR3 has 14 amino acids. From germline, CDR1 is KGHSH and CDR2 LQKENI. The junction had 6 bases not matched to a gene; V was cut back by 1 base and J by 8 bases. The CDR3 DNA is TGTGCCAGCTCACCACGTCCGGCAGGGGGCGAAGCTTTCTTT. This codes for CASSPRPAGGEAFF.

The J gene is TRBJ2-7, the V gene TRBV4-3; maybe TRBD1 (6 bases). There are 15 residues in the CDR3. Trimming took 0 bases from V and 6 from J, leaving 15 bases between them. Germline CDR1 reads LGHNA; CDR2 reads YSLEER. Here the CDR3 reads CASSQDGDTRIEQYF. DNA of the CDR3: TGCGCCAGCAGCCAAGATGGGGACACGCGCATCGAGCAGTACTTC.

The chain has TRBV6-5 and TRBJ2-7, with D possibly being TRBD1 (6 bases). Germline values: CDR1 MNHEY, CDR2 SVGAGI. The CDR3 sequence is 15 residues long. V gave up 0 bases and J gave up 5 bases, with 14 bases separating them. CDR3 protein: CASSYSPSGDNEQYF. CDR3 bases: TGTGCCAGCAGTTACTCTCCTTCAGGGGACAACGAGCAGTACTTC.

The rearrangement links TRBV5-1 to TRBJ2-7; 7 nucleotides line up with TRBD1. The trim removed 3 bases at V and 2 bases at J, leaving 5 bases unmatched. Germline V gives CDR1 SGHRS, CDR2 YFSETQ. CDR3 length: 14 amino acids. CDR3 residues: CASSSGQPTYEQYF. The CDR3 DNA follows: TGCGCCAGCAGCTCGGGACAGCCTACCTACGAGCAGTACTTC. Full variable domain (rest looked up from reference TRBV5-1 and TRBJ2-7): KAGVTQTPRYLIKTRGQQVTLSCSPISGHRSVSWYQQTPGQGLQFLFEYFSETQRNKGNFPGRFSGRQFSNSRSEMNVSTLELGDSALYLCASSSGQPTYEQYFGPGTRLTVT.

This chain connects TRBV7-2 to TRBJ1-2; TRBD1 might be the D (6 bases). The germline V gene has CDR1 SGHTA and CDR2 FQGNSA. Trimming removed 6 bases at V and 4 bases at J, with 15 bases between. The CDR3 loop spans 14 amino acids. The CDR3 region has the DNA TGTGCCAGCAGTCAACAGGGCCAAGTCTATGGCTACACCTTC. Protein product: CASSQQGQVYGYTF.

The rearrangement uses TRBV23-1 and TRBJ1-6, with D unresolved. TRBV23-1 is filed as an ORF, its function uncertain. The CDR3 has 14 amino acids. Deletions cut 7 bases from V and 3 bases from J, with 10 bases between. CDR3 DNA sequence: TGCGCCAGCACGAGATCTCACTATAATTCACCCCTCCACTTT. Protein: CASTRSHYNSPLHF.